This TCR beta chain is from a study of cytomegalovirus exposure and HLA in healthy donors. Study details: One earlier analysis, a look at approximately 180 million T cells, found 117 million unique TCR beta sequences. Notes on the study in general: A highly shared variant cluster was judged a likely technical artifact. What a later analysis reportedly showed was that an Asian-associated ancestry cluster had fewer N-insertions than the approximately 700-donor mean. The majority of TCR sequences were rare, yet some public TCRs appeared in many donors.

The PCR used 60 Vbeta and 13 Jbeta primers. The protocol was immunoSEQ multiplex PCR, while the TCRdb copy is restricted to in-frame clones and leaves out a portion. The sample comprises roughly 140,000 clones, roughly 87% of which are singletons, and 4.5% to 6% rests with the top ten. A note on this clone: Its matching antigen is unknown.

V was cut by 5 bases and J by 7 bases, with 11 bases left in between. Germline V gene sequence: CDR1 MNHEY, CDR2 SMNVEV (reference sequence). The CDR3 spans 12 residues. The chain is built from TRBV27 and TRBJ1-1; a weak D match, TRBD1 (5 bases). Input material: PBMCs. This TCR came from a man younger than 40 in good health and CMV-seropositive. The CDR3 DNA reads TGTGCCAGCAGTCCCCAGGGTGGTGAAGCTTTCTTT. It codes for CASSPQGGEAFF.